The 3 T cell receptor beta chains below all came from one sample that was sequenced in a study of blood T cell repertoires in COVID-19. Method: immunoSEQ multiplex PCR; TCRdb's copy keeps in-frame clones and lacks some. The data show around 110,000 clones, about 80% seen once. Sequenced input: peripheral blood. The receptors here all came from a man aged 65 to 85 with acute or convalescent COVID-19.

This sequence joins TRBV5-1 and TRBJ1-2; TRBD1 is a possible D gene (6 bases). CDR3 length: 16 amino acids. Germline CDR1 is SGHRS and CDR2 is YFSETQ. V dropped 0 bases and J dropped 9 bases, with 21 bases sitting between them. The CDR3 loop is CASSLAPGVESLSYTF. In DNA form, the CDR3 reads TGCGCCAGCAGCTTGGCCCCAGGGGTAGAGTCTTTAAGCTACACCTTC.

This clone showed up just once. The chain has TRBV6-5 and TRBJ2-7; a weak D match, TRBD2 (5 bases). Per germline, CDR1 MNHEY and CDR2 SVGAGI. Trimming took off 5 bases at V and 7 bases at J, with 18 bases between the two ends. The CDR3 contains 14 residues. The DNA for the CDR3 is TGTGCCAGCAGTCCCTTCCCCGGGGTTGAGGAGCAGTACTTC. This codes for CASSPFPGVEEQYF.

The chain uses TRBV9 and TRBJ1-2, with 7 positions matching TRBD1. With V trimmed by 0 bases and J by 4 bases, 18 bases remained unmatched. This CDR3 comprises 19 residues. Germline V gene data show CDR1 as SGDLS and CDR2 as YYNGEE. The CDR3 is CASSVDRQGGSVGTYGYTF. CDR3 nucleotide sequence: TGTGCCAGCAGCGTAGATAGACAGGGAGGTTCTGTTGGGACCTATGGCTACACCTTC. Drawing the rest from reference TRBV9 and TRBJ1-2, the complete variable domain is DSGVTQTPKHLITATGQRVTLRCSPRSGDLSVYWYQQSLDQGLQFLIQYYNGEERAKGNILERFSAQQFPDLHSELNLSSLELGDSALYFCASSVDRQGGSVGTYGYTFGSGTRLTVV.